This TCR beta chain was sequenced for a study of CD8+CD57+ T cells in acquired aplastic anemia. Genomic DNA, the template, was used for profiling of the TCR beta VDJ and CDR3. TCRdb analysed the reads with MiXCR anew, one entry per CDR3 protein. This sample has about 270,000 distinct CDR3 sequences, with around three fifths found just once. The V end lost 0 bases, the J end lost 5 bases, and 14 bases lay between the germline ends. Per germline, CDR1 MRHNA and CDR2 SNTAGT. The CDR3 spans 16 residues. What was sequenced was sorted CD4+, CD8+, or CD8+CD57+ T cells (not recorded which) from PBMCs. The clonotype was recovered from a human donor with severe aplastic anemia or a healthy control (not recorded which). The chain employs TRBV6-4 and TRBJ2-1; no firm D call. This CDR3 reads CASSDSGQRDHNEQFF. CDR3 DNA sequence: TGTGCCAGCAGTGACTCGGGTCAGAGAGACCACAATGAGCAGTTCTTC.